This TCR beta chain was identified in a study of cytomegalovirus exposure and HLA in healthy donors. Overall study context: The approximately 100 million unique TCR beta sequences, from roughly 170 million T cells, were found by an earlier analysis.

General observations from the study: A previous analysis found most TCR beta V segments productive roughly 90% or roughly 30% of the time. Sequences of the TCR beta chain were said to predict the HLA-A and HLA-B alleles of most subjects accurately.

This CDR3 comprises 15 residues. The germline CDR1 and CDR2 sequences are MGHRA and YSYEKL. Primers: 60 Vbeta forward and 13 Jbeta reverse. Sequencing was performed with immunoSEQ multiplex PCR; in TCRdb, only in-frame clones are kept and a portion is missing. The repertoire holds about 200,000 clones, with roughly 84% as singletons. Though probably carrying unrecorded immune exposures, donors were nominally healthy at sampling. Comment on this clone: Its specificity is unknown. Relative to the germline gene, one junction end is altered; a read error may explain this.

The sequence was obtained from a boy aged 2 to 10 in good health and CMV-seronegative. The chain carries TRBV4-1 and TRBJ2-2; D possibly corresponds to TRBD1 (6 bases). Sequencing was carried out using PBMCs. The DNA of the CDR3 is TGCGCCAGCAGCCAAGTCTCAGGGGCGGTAGGGGGGCTGTTTTTT. Translated: CASSQVSGAVGGLFF.